This TCR beta chain appears in the sequencing data of a study of blood T cell repertoires in COVID-19. Across the whole study: The United States, Italy and Spain provided the acute and convalescent COVID-19 samples. T cells, B-cell-depleted T cells, or PBMCs provided the cDNA or gDNA that served as material.

V lost 5 bases and J lost 3; bases outside the gene matches: 9. The CDR3 runs to 15 residues. In germline, CDR1 is MDHEN, CDR2 SYDVKM. Per the study methods: Amplification with reference gene primers provided the estimates of nucleated cell counts. Method: immunoSEQ multiplex PCR; TCRdb's copy keeps in-frame clones and lacks some. The V and J calls and clone size were taken over from that table, and D and trimming were inferred from the DNA. The profile shows over 80,000 clones, 90% to 95% of them singletons. The sequencing sample was made of peripheral blood. This clonotype was sampled from a man in his sixties with acute or convalescent COVID-19. J is TRBJ2-7 and V is TRBV28; the match to TRBD1 covers 8 bases. The CDR3 nucleotides read TGTGCCAGCAGTCCCCCTAGGACAGGGCTCTACGAGCAGTACTTC. Translation gives CASSPPRTGLYEQYF.